A single sample is the source of the 17 T cell receptor beta chains below, sequenced in a study of cytomegalovirus exposure and HLA in healthy donors. The study ran its PCR with 60 Vbeta and 13 Jbeta primers. Generated by immunoSEQ multiplex PCR, the TCRdb table keeps only in-frame clones and is missing some. The data show about 71,000 clones, roughly two thirds seen once. The specimen sequenced was PBMCs. Every receptor here comes from a man aged 40-49 years in good health and CMV-seropositive.

With regard to this clone: Other nucleotide sequences from this sample produce the same CDR3. This chain connects TRBV6-5 to TRBJ1-6, with 8 bases aligning to TRBD1. CDR3 length: 15 residues. V was clipped by 0 bases and J by 10 bases; unmatched bases: 5. Germline-derived CDR1 and CDR2 are MNHEY and SVGAGI. DNA of the CDR3: TGTGCCAGCAGTTACTCGACAGGGGATAGGTCACCCCTCCACTTT. This encodes CASSYSTGDRSPLHF.

The V call is TRBV19, the J call TRBJ1-2; D might be TRBD1 (6 bases). The CDR3 extends over 12 amino acids. V was shortened by 10 bases and J by 4 bases, with 13 bases between the two germline ends. Germline V gene lookup returns CDR1 LNHDA and CDR2 SQIVND (reference sequence). In nucleotides, the CDR3 is TGTGCCACCCAAGGACAGATCTATGGCTACACCTTC. Its protein is CATQGQIYGYTF.

This clone has a handful of counts. The chain couples TRBV6-5 to TRBJ2-7; 9 bases agree with TRBD1. The V and J ends lost 6 bases and 2 bases, in that order; junction bases with no gene match: 8. This CDR3 contains 15 residues. The germline V gene has CDR1 MNHEY and CDR2 SVGAGI. CDR3 in DNA: TGTGCCAGCAGACCCGGGACAGGGAACACCTACGAGCAGTACTTC. It encodes CASRPGTGNTYEQYF.

The genes are TRBV11-2 and TRBJ2-5; D is possibly TRBD1 (6 bases). The length of the CDR3 is 13 residues. The V and J ends lost 0 bases and 5 bases respectively, with 7 bases between them. CDR1 and CDR2 from the germline V gene are SGHAT and FQNNGV. CDR3 protein: CASSLDRGETQYF. CDR3 nucleotides: TGTGCCAGCAGCTTAGACAGGGGTGAGACCCAGTACTTC.

In its sample, this clone was seen a few times. The chain couples TRBV7-9 to TRBJ2-5; 8 bases are shared with TRBD1. J gave up 3 bases and V 4 bases, and 7 bases lay outside the gene matches. The CDR3 contains 15 residues. CDR1 is SEHNR, CDR2 FQNEAQ, per germline (reference sequence). CDR3 loop: CASSSATGGKETQYF. For the CDR3, the DNA is TGTGCCAGCAGCTCCGCAACAGGGGGAAAAGAGACCCAGTACTTC. Together with reference TRBV7-9 and TRBJ2-5, the CDR3 gives the full variable domain: DTGVSQNPRHKITKRGQNVTFRCDPISEHNRLYWYRQTLGQGPEFLTYFQNEAQLEKSRLLSDRFSAERPKGSFSTLEIQRTEQGDSAMYLCASSSATGGKETQYFGPGTRLLVL.

The chain uses TRBV9 and TRBJ2-3; 11 bases fit TRBD2. J was trimmed by 5 bases and V by 2 bases; bases with no gene match: 4. The CDR3 sequence is 15 residues long. Germline-derived CDR1 and CDR2 are SGDLS and YYNGEE. CDR3: CASSVGTSGRDTQYF. CDR3 in DNA: TGTGCCAGCAGCGTGGGTACTAGCGGGAGAGATACGCAGTATTTT.

This clone was seen many times. V and J are TRBV7-2 and TRBJ2-7; 8 nucleotides match TRBD2. After removal of 5 bases from V and 4 bases from J, the junction contained 4 bases not matched to a gene. Germline CDR1 and CDR2: SGHTA and FQGNSA. The CDR3 sequence is 13 residues long. CDR3 DNA sequence: TGTGCCAGCAGCCTCGGGGGGGAGTACGAGCAGTACTTC. Its protein product is CASSLGGEYEQYF.

This chain connects TRBV6-5 to TRBJ1-5; 8 bases line up with TRBD1. The junction had 7 bases not matched to a gene; V was cut back by 5 bases and J by 7 bases. Germline V gives CDR1 MNHEY, CDR2 SVGAGI. CDR3 size: 14 residues. CDR3 nucleotides: TGTGCCAGCAGTACAGGGGGGTCAAGGCAGCCCCAGCATTTT. Protein sequence: CASSTGGSRQPQHF.

This chain links TRBV6-4 with TRBJ2-7; TRBD1 matches 8 bases. The germline gives CDR1 MRHNA, CDR2 SNTAGT. The CDR3 consists of 21 residues. Trimming at V came to 0 bases and at J to 2 bases, leaving 21 bases not matched to a gene. CDR3 amino acids: CASSDSHLGLGQATRTYEQYF. In DNA form, the CDR3 reads TGTGCCAGCAGTGACTCTCACCTTGGGCTGGGACAGGCCACACGCACCTACGAGCAGTACTTC.

J is TRBJ2-5 and V is TRBV7-9, with TRBD1 identical over 8 bases. The V segment lost 1 base and the J segment 3 bases; nucleotides outside the gene matches: 4. Per germline, CDR1 SEHNR and CDR2 FQNEAQ (reference sequence). The length of the CDR3 is 15 residues. CDR3 nucleotides: TGTGCCAGCAGCTTAGGCAGGGGGCCCGAAGAGACCCAGTACTTC. Protein product: CASSLGRGPEETQYF.

The rearrangement joins TRBV18 to TRBJ2-2, with TRBD1 identical over 7 bases. The germline V gene encodes CDR1 KGHSH and CDR2 LQKENI. V lost 2 bases and J lost 5; bases outside the gene matches: 8. The CDR3 consists of 16 residues. As DNA, the CDR3 is TGTGCCAGCTCACCAATTGGGACAGACGTTACCGGGGAGCTGTTTTTT. It specifies CASSPIGTDVTGELFF.

The V call is TRBV5-6, the J call TRBJ2-1; 7 bases align to TRBD1. CDR3 length: 16 residues. V shed 5 bases and J 4 bases; nucleotides not matched to a gene: 12. CDR1 is SGHDT and CDR2 is YYEEEE in the germline V gene. The CDR3 DNA reads TGTGCCAGCAGTCCCTTCAAGGGGGCTTCTTACAATGAGCAGTTCTTC. This encodes CASSPFKGASYNEQFF.

The V and J genes are TRBV6-6 and TRBJ2-3, with D possibly matching TRBD2 (6 bases). The CDR3 loop spans 14 amino acids. Germline V gene data show CDR1 as MNHNY and CDR2 as SVGAGI (reference sequence). Trimming removed 7 bases at V and 7 bases at J, with 18 bases between. The DNA for the CDR3 is TGTGCCAGCACTCCCCAGGAGGGGATCAATACGCAGTATTTT. This codes for CASTPQEGINTQYF.

This clone was detected only a few times. V usage is TRBV6-5 and J usage is TRBJ1-4, with D hard to call. V gave up 0 bases and J gave up 7 bases, with 6 bases separating them. Germline CDR1 MNHEY, CDR2 SVGAGI. CDR3 length: 13 residues. CDR3 DNA sequence: TGTGCCAGCAGTTACTCGACGGGTGAAAAACTGTTTTTT. Protein: CASSYSTGEKLFF.

The CDR3 here is CASTPRESPDTQYF. Written as DNA, the CDR3 is TGTGCCAGCACCCCCCGGGAGAGCCCAGATACGCAGTATTTT. This chain uses TRBV11-3 with TRBJ2-3, with a weak D call TRBD2 (6 bases). Germline-derived CDR1 and CDR2 are SGHNT and YENEEA. Trimming left V 7 bases short and J 4 bases short, with 15 bases between. The CDR3 loop spans 14 amino acids.

V is TRBV4-2 and J is TRBJ2-3, with 8 bases that match TRBD1. Germline V CDR1 and CDR2: LGHNA, YNFKEQ. The CDR3 is made up of 13 amino acids. Germline trimming cut 1 base from V and 14 bases from J; bases unmatched to any gene: 8. The DNA of the CDR3 is TGTGCCAGCAGCCAAGGGAGACAGGGGCTCGGGTATTTT. Its translation is CASSQGRQGLGYF.

V gene TRBV7-8 combines with J gene TRBJ1-2; 7 nucleotides line up with TRBD1. Looked up from germline, CDR1 is SGHVS and CDR2 is FQNEAQ. This CDR3 has 14 amino acids. After removal of 5 bases from V and 4 bases from J, the junction contained 7 bases not matched to a gene. CDR3 loop: CASSPTDRLYGYTF. CDR3 bases: TGTGCCAGCAGCCCTACGGACAGGCTCTATGGCTACACCTTC.